This note documents a single T cell receptor (beta chain) sequence. Its matching antigen is unknown. The data derive from a study of cytomegalovirus exposure and HLA in healthy donors. CDR1 is SQVTM and CDR2 is ANQGSEA in the germline V gene. The CDR3 has 15 amino acids. V was pared by 1 base and J by 1 base, with 5 bases of the junction left unmatched. Regarding the study as a whole: A few CMV-associated chains proved CMV antigen-specific in vitro. The study found most TCR sequences rare, yet found some public TCRs in many donors. One later analysis, an examination of the 100 to 150 validation repertoires, found that first-cohort TCR clusters tended to co-occur in them.

Measured with immunoSEQ multiplex PCR; TCRdb has only the in-frame clones, and not every one. The sample consists of more than 75,000 clones, more than 85% of them appearing once. Sequencing was carried out using PBMCs. This chain connects TRBV29-1 to TRBJ1-1, with 8 bases fitting TRBD1. This TCR was sampled from a man younger than 30 in good health and CMV-seronegative. In DNA, the CDR3 is TGCAGCGTTGAAGGTCAGGGGGCAAGGAACACTGAAGCTTTCTTT. This translates into CSVEGQGARNTEAFF. Filled out from reference TRBV29-1 and TRBJ1-1, the complete variable domain reads SAVISQKPSRDICQRGTSLTIQCQVDSQVTMMFWYRQQPGQSLTLIATANQGSEATYESGFVIDKFPISRPNLTFSTLTVSNMSPEDSSIYLCSVEGQGARNTEAFFGQGTRLTVV.